This T cell receptor beta chain derives from a study of T cell repertoires in cytomegalovirus infection. CDR1 is MNHNS, CDR2 SASEGT, per germline. This CDR3 contains 15 residues. The V end was cut by 0 bases, the J end by 3 bases, with 11 bases between. TCRdb used MiXCR to reprocess the reads, holding one entry per CDR3 protein. The sample includes about 920,000 distinct CDR3 sequences, less than 40% of them seen just once. In regard to this clonotype: Its matching antigen is unknown.

Here the sequenced sample was cultured CD8+ T cells from PBMCs, taken from culture after CMV antigen stimulation. The sequence derives from a human donor in good health (CMV status not recorded). Some clones in this sample may be carry-over from other donors' samples. The genes are TRBV6-1 and TRBJ1-2; D is undetermined. The CDR3 protein is CASSEATEIYYGYTF. CDR3 in DNA: TGTGCCAGCAGTGAAGCTACAGAGATCTACTATGGCTACACCTTC.